A single sample gave rise to the 17 T cell receptor beta chains below, sequenced in a study of T-cell memory formation after mild COVID-19. TCRdb re-derived calls from the 5' RACE reads in MiXCR, one entry per CDR3 protein. Seen here are around 440,000 distinct CDR3 sequences, about 18% observed once, and the top ten hold approximately 13%. The sequenced sample consisted of PBMCs or a T cell subset sorted from them (not recorded which). These TCRs come from an adult woman who had mild COVID-19 (a few samples of this study predate the infection). Cell type and time point are not known.

Only a few counts were recorded for this clonotype. This rearrangement joins TRBV20-1 to TRBJ2-7; D may be TRBD2 (6 bases). From germline, CDR1 is DFQATT and CDR2 SNEGSKA (reference sequence). Trimming stripped 0 bases from V and 1 base from J, with 13 bases between. The length of the CDR3 is 15 residues. The CDR3 reads CSARDVIAASYEQYF. The CDR3 coding sequence is TGCAGTGCTAGAGATGTGATAGCGGCTTCCTACGAGCAGTACTTC.

The rearrangement uses TRBV20-1 and TRBJ2-1; TRBD1 matches 7 bases. Germline V gene data show CDR1 as DFQATT and CDR2 as SNEGSKA (reference sequence). V lost 6 bases and J lost 3; bases outside the gene matches: 8. The CDR3 covers 14 residues. The CDR3: CSAWDSYSYNEQFF. For the CDR3, the DNA is TGCAGTGCGTGGGACAGCTACAGCTACAATGAGCAGTTCTTC.

This clonotype showed up just a few times. The J gene is TRBJ1-1, the V gene TRBV5-1; 9 bases line up with TRBD1. After removal of 4 bases from V and 1 base from J, the junction contained 17 bases not matched to a gene. This CDR3 contains 19 residues. Per germline, CDR1 SGHRS and CDR2 YFSETQ. This CDR3 reads CASSVGQGSMAYSNTEAFF. DNA of the CDR3: TGCGCCAGCAGCGTCGGACAGGGGTCCATGGCGTACTCGAACACTGAAGCTTTCTTT.

This clonotype was counted many times. The V gene is TRBV30, the J gene TRBJ2-1; D not resolved. This CDR3 is 16 amino acids long. The V gene's germline CDR1 is GTSNPN and CDR2 SVGIG (reference sequence). V was shortened by 2 bases and J by 3 bases, with 17 bases between the two germline ends. CDR3 amino acids: CAWSTQRRLLYNEQFF. Written as DNA, the CDR3 is TGTGCCTGGAGTACCCAACGGCGGCTACTCTACAATGAGCAGTTCTTC.

V and J are TRBV5-1 and TRBJ2-7; the D gene could be TRBD1 or TRBD2 (6 bases each). The CDR3 loop spans 13 amino acids. Looked up from germline, CDR1 is SGHRS and CDR2 is YFSETQ. The V gene lost 0 bases and the J gene lost 7 bases, with 11 bases spanning the gap. The CDR3 DNA reads TGCGCCAGCAGCTTGGGACAGGCGGGGGAGCAGTACTTC. Protein sequence: CASSLGQAGEQYF.

This chain connects TRBV6-5 to TRBJ1-2; D may be TRBD1 (5 bases). Trimming removed 6 bases from V and 2 bases from J, with 25 bases in between. This CDR3 region has 18 residues. The V gene's germline CDR1 is MNHEY and CDR2 SVGAGI. In DNA, the CDR3 is TGTGCCAGCAGAGTTACCGCGGGCGGTGGGGGAGTCAACTATGGCTACACCTTC. Amino acid sequence: CASRVTAGGGGVNYGYTF.

This clonotype was detected only a few times. The chain combines TRBV3-1 with TRBJ2-1, with D possibly TRBD2 on 5 matching bases. V lost 1 base to trimming and J lost 5 bases, with 15 bases between them. Germline loops: CDR1 LGHDT, CDR2 YNNKEL (reference sequence). This CDR3 has 16 residues. Here the CDR3 reads CASSQGWSGAHNEQFF. Written as DNA, the CDR3 is TGTGCCAGCAGCCAAGGTTGGAGCGGAGCCCACAATGAGCAGTTCTTC.

This clonotype was counted a few times. The chain joins TRBV5-1 to TRBJ2-3; 10 bases agree with TRBD1. The germline gives CDR1 SGHRS, CDR2 YFSETQ. The CDR3 loop spans 16 amino acids. The V and J ends lost 4 bases and 4 bases, in that order; junction bases with no gene match: 9. This chain's CDR3 is CASSRYGQGGADTQYF. The CDR3 nucleotides are TGCGCCAGCAGCCGCTATGGACAGGGGGGAGCAGATACGCAGTATTTT.

This clonotype was observed a few times. V is TRBV9 and J is TRBJ1-1, with TRBD1 identical over 8 bases. CDR3 length: 16 amino acids. The germline gives CDR1 SGDLS, CDR2 YYNGEE. V lost 4 bases and J lost 0; bases outside the gene matches: 8. The CDR3 protein is CASSPWTGPVNTEAFF. For the CDR3, the DNA is TGTGCCAGCAGCCCCTGGACAGGGCCCGTGAACACTGAAGCTTTCTTT.

There are a few counts of this clonotype. The chain is built from TRBV6-2 or TRBV6-3 and TRBJ2-7, with D perhaps TRBD1 (6 bases). Trimming shortened V by 6 bases and J by 0 bases, and 15 bases separated the two germline ends. The CDR3 is made up of 15 amino acids. The germline CDR1 and CDR2 sequences are MNHEY and SVGEGT. The CDR3 DNA is TGTGCCAGCAGGGGATACGGGACACACTCCTACGAGCAGTACTTC. This sequence encodes CASRGYGTHSYEQYF.

The rearrangement joins TRBV5-1 to TRBJ1-1, with 7 bases lining up with TRBD1. The V and J ends lost 0 bases and 1 base, in that order; junction bases with no gene match: 0. The CDR3 contains 14 residues. Germline values: CDR1 SGHRS, CDR2 YFSETQ. DNA for the CDR3: TGCGCCAGCAGCTTGGGGGACAGGAACACTGAAGCTTTCTTT. Translating gives CASSLGDRNTEAFF.

CDR3 loop: CASSFHGYNEQFF. For the CDR3, the DNA is TGTGCCAGCAGTTTTCACGGATACAATGAGCAGTTCTTC. The chain joins TRBV12-3 or TRBV12-4 to TRBJ2-1; D gene uncertain. This CDR3 is 13 amino acids long. V was shortened by 3 bases and J by 4 bases, with 7 bases between the two germline ends.

This clonotype was counted many times. J is TRBJ2-3 and V is TRBV5-1; 9 nucleotides line up with TRBD2. V lost 0 bases to trimming and J lost 2 bases; unmatched junction nucleotides: 4. CDR3 size: 16 residues. CDR1 is SGHRS and CDR2 is YFSETQ in the germline V gene. DNA for the CDR3: TGCGCCAGCAGCTTGGCCCTAGCGGGACCCACAGATACGCAGTATTTT. Translation: CASSLALAGPTDTQYF.

The CDR3 DNA reads TGTGCCACCAGCACCCGGGCTGGGAAACTGTTTTTT. Residues: CATSTRAGKLFF. The chain combines TRBV15 with TRBJ1-4, with unresolved D. This CDR3 is 12 amino acids long. V dropped 4 bases and J dropped 11 bases, with 11 bases sitting between them. Germline V gives CDR1 LNHNV, CDR2 YYDKDF (reference sequence).

This clonotype appeared a few times. The CDR3 protein is CASSRGLLRAGNTIYF. The CDR3 nucleotides read TGTGCCAGCAGCCGTGGACTATTAAGGGCTGGAAACACCATATATTTT. The chain couples TRBV2 to TRBJ1-3, with D unresolved. The CDR3 spans 16 residues. The V and J ends lost 6 bases and 2 bases respectively, with 17 bases between them. Germline V gene sequence: CDR1 SNHLY, CDR2 FYNNEI.

This clonotype turned up a few times. The CDR3 spells CSARPGLAGSSYNEQFF. The DNA for the CDR3 is TGCAGTGCTAGGCCGGGACTAGCGGGTTCCTCCTACAATGAGCAGTTCTTC. The chain has TRBV20-1 and TRBJ2-1; 12 nucleotides match TRBD2. The germline CDR1 and CDR2 sequences are DFQATT and SNEGSKA (reference sequence). V lost 3 bases and J lost 0; bases outside the gene matches: 6. CDR3 length equals 17 residues.

This clonotype was detected only a few times. The chain recombines TRBV9 with TRBJ2-3; D is perhaps TRBD2 (6 bases). Germline V gene data show CDR1 as SGDLS and CDR2 as YYNGEE. The CDR3 consists of 15 residues. Trimming removed 2 bases from V and 6 bases from J, with 16 bases in between. This CDR3 is CASSVTGGTSDTQYF. CDR3 nucleotides: TGTGCCAGCAGCGTCACCGGCGGGACGTCGGATACGCAGTATTTT.